There are a few counts of the clone carrying this T cell receptor beta chain. The data were obtained in a study of blood T cell repertoires in COVID-19. Study in general: Acute and convalescent COVID-19 specimens originated in the United States, Italy and Spain. From T cells, B-cell-depleted T cells, or PBMCs came the material, which was cDNA or gDNA.

Original data processing: Nucleated cell counts were estimated from reference gene primer amplification. Clones were read by immunoSEQ multiplex PCR, and TCRdb kept only the in-frame ones, dropping some. The V and J calls and clone size were taken over from that table, and D and trimming were inferred from the DNA. The sample has fewer than 250,000 clones; roughly 78% are singletons. CDR1 and CDR2 (germline): SGHRS, YFSETQ. V was pared by 0 bases and J by 2 bases, with 8 bases between. The CDR3 runs to 14 residues. Sequencing was performed on peripheral blood. This rearrangement joins TRBV5-1 to TRBJ1-1, with D hard to call. The TCR originated in a woman aged 40 to 49 with acute or convalescent COVID-19. The CDR3 is CASSLAPGNTEAFF. CDR3 nucleotide sequence: TGCGCCAGCAGCTTGGCCCCGGGAAACACTGAAGCTTTCTTT.